The T cell receptor (beta chain) under discussion was sequenced for a study of cytomegalovirus exposure and HLA in healthy donors. This clone was recorded once. Its antigen is still unknown. CDR1 and CDR2 from the germline V gene are SGHNT and YYREEE (reference sequence). V lost 9 bases and J lost 2; bases outside the gene matches: 13. The CDR3 contains 16 residues. Overall study findings and caveats: Whilst most TCR sequences proved rare, a subset of public TCRs occurred across many donors.

Assay: immunoSEQ multiplex PCR; the TCRdb copy retains only in-frame clones and omits some. The sample holds some 73,000 clones, 80% to 90% seen once. The specimen sequenced was PBMCs. This chain joins TRBV5-4 and TRBJ2-2, with 7 bases lining up with TRBD2. The sequence came from a young woman in good health and CMV-seropositive. In nucleotides, the CDR3 is TGTGCCATGTACGCGGGGGTAGCGGGTAACACCGGGGAGCTGTTTTTT. Encoded protein: CAMYAGVAGNTGELFF.